The clone carrying this T cell receptor (beta chain) was seen once. The antigen is undetermined. This entry comes from a study of T cell responses to AZD1222 COVID-19 vaccine. Clones were sequenced by immunoSEQ multiplex PCR, and TCRdb holds only the in-frame ones, with some missing. Among about 120,000 clones listed, around 88% were seen once. Study-level points and caveats: Baseline seropositivity occurred in only a handful of AZD1222 recipients. There were vaccine-associated CD4 TCRs across spike, dominant at 160-218 and 743-854. Most donors were white British, females outnumbered males, and clonal diversity was possibly underestimated. Scientists sampled the repertoires only once the peak T cell response had passed.

This CDR3 spans 14 amino acids. Germline V gene data show CDR1 as ENHRY and CDR2 as SYGVKD. V lost 5 bases to trimming and J lost 7 bases; unmatched junction nucleotides: 4. The chain carries TRBV10-3 and TRBJ2-2; 10 bases are shared with TRBD2. The clonotype originates from an adult who received the AZD1222 COVID-19 vaccine. The material was peripheral blood, obtained 28 days after the second AZD1222 dose. This CDR3 is CAISSGGAGGELFF. The DNA of the CDR3 is TGTGCCATCAGTAGCGGGGGGGCCGGCGGGGAGCTGTTTTTT.